Shown below are 11 T cell receptor beta chains from a single sample sequenced in a study of blood T cell repertoires in COVID-19. Using immunoSEQ multiplex PCR, the repertoire was profiled, and TCRdb retains in-frame clones only, with some absent. The sample consists of about 210,000 clones, approximately 80% of them appearing once. The sample was peripheral blood. These receptors all stem from a human donor in a cohort sampled during active COVID-19.

The CDR3: CASSFSLATNEKLFF. The CDR3 DNA follows: TGTGCCAGCAGTTTTTCCCTCGCAACTAATGAAAAACTGTTTTTT. The rearrangement links TRBV28 to TRBJ1-4; D call uncertain. Trimming shortened V by 3 bases and J by 0 bases, and 8 bases separated the two germline ends. The CDR3 covers 15 residues. Germline CDR1 and CDR2: MDHEN and SYDVKM.

The sample holds one count of this clone. This sequence joins TRBV11-2 and TRBJ2-7; tentatively, D is TRBD2 (5 bases). The germline CDR1 and CDR2 sequences are SGHAT and FQNNGV. Trimming removed 6 bases at V and 4 bases at J, with 19 bases between. The CDR3 length is 15 residues. The CDR3 nucleotides are TGTGCCAGCAGGGACTTAGACGAGGGCCGTTACGAGCAGTACTTC. The encoded protein is CASRDLDEGRYEQYF.

The V and J genes are TRBV28 and TRBJ2-7; D gene unclear. Germline CDR1 and CDR2: MDHEN and SYDVKM. The CDR3 totals 15 residues. V dropped 5 bases and J dropped 0 bases, with 14 bases sitting between them. The CDR3 is CASSQIGAVSYEQYF. As DNA, the CDR3 is TGTGCCAGCAGTCAAATCGGTGCCGTCTCCTACGAGCAGTACTTC.

The chain recombines TRBV5-8 with TRBJ1-1; D not certain. Per germline, CDR1 SGHTS and CDR2 YDEGEE. Deletions cut 3 bases from V and 9 bases from J, with 18 bases between. The CDR3 loop spans 14 amino acids. This CDR3 reads CASSSPRGEDKAFF. In nucleotides, the CDR3 is TGTGCCAGCAGCTCCCCCCGCGGGGAGGATAAAGCTTTCTTT.

The V gene is TRBV28, the J gene TRBJ1-1; perhaps TRBD1 as D (5 bases). There are 14 residues in the CDR3. CDR1 MDHEN and CDR2 SYDVKM come from the germline V gene. V was clipped by 4 bases and J by 7 bases, with 16 bases between them. The DNA of the CDR3 is TGTGCCAGCAGTTCTCTTCCAGGGTGGGGTGAAGCTTTCTTT. Protein sequence: CASSSLPGWGEAFF.

CDR3 nucleotide sequence: TGTGCCAGCAGCTTTTCTAGCGGTACGAACCGTGAGCAGTTCTTC. Its protein product is CASSFSSGTNREQFF. This rearrangement joins TRBV5-4 to TRBJ2-1, with TRBD2 matching 7 bases. J lost 9 bases, V lost 2 bases, and 11 bases had no gene match. The CDR3 extends over 15 amino acids. The germline gives CDR1 SGHNT, CDR2 YYREEE (reference sequence).

V and J are TRBV10-3 and TRBJ2-7; 7 bases match TRBD1. The CDR3 runs 13 residues. CDR1 ENHRY and CDR2 SYGVKD come from the germline V gene. Losses at the gene ends were 6 bases for V and 5 bases for J; bases not matched to a gene: 7. CDR3 coding DNA: TGTGCCATCAGCAGGGACAGTGGCAACGAGCAGTACTTC. Its protein is CAISRDSGNEQYF.

The chain employs TRBV4-3 and TRBJ1-2; TRBD1 agrees at 12 bases. This CDR3 contains 16 residues. Trimming removed 1 base from V and 4 bases from J; junction bases left unmatched: 4. Germline-derived CDR1 and CDR2 are LGHNA and YSLEER. The CDR3 DNA reads TGCGCCAGCAGCCAAGCCGGGACAGGGGGCATCTATGGCTACACCTTC. This encodes CASSQAGTGGIYGYTF.

The chain couples TRBV19 to TRBJ2-1, with 14 bases lining up with TRBD2. V shed 3 bases and J 6 bases; nucleotides not matched to a gene: 1. The germline gives CDR1 LNHDA, CDR2 SQIVND (reference sequence). The CDR3 sequence is 15 residues long. This CDR3 is CASSIGTSGSNEQFF. Written as DNA, the CDR3 is TGTGCCAGTAGTATCGGGACTAGCGGGAGCAATGAGCAGTTCTTC. The full variable domain, in which reference TRBV19 and TRBJ2-1 provide the parts outside the CDR3, is DGGITQSPKYLFRKEGQNVTLSCEQNLNHDAMYWYRQDPGQGLRLIYYSQIVNDFQKGDIAEGYSVSREKKESFPLTVTSAQKNPTAFYLCASSIGTSGSNEQFFGPGTRLTVL.

The chain has TRBV3-1 (or the pseudogene TRBV3-2) and TRBJ2-3; TRBD2 aligns across 10 bases. The CDR3 contains 16 residues. Germline V gene lookup returns CDR1 LGHDT and CDR2 YNNKEL (reference sequence). V was clipped by 0 bases and J by 4 bases; unmatched bases: 4. CDR3 protein: CASSQDSLAGADTQYF. The CDR3 DNA is TGTGCCAGCAGCCAAGACAGTCTAGCGGGAGCAGATACGCAGTATTTT.

The CDR3 DNA follows: TGTGCCAGCAGCGCGGGACAGGGGGACACCGGGGAGCTGTTTTTT. It is translated as CASSAGQGDTGELFF. The rearrangement joins TRBV7-9 to TRBJ2-2; 11 positions match TRBD1. Germline loops: CDR1 SEHNR, CDR2 FQNEAQ (reference sequence). The length of the CDR3 is 15 residues. The trim removed 5 bases at V and 3 bases at J, leaving 2 bases unmatched.